This TCR beta chain derives from a study of naive and memory T cell subsets. Two oligonucleotides, mixed equimolar, formed the beta constant-region primer covering TRBC1 and TRBC2. The ligated cDNA underwent four PCR rounds using SP2 and nested alpha and beta constant-region primers. TCRdb re-called the UMI-ligation and nested PCR reads with MiXCR, one entry per CDR3 protein. The sample shows roughly 150,000 distinct CDR3 sequences, more than 15% of them seen only once. CDR1 is GTSNPN, CDR2 SVGIG, per germline (reference sequence). Germline trimming cut 0 bases from V and 8 bases from J; bases unmatched to any gene: 6. This CDR3 is 15 amino acids long. Study conclusions and caveats: Clonotypes here are unpaired alpha or beta chain sequences. There was no ground truth to check naive and memory subset results. Naive repertoires, especially CD8, held a few larger clonotypes, possibly memory cells re-expressing CD45RA. Over 85% of naive TCR sequences appeared only once, unlike memory subsets.

Remarks on this clonotype: Its antigen is not known.

Four subsets defined by CD45RA and CD27 were sorted after CD3, CD4, CD8 and live/dead staining. This sequence joins TRBV30 and TRBJ2-1; 11 positions match TRBD2. The clonotype comes from a human donor in good health. Sample: naive CD8+ T cells from blood. CDR3 region: CAWSVASGRKDEQFF. The DNA for the CDR3 is TGTGCCTGGAGTGTGGCTAGCGGGAGGAAGGATGAGCAGTTCTTC. Full variable domain (remainder filled in from reference TRBV30 and TRBJ2-1): SQTIHQWPATLVQPVGSPLSLECTVEGTSNPNLYWYRQAAGRGLQLLFYSVGIGQISSEVPQNLSASRPQDRQFILSSKKLLLSDSGFYLCAWSVASGRKDEQFFGPGTRLTVL.